This T cell receptor beta chain originates from a study of T cells after yellow fever vaccination. Study findings and constraints: Most clones from primary vaccination were detected again post-booster (96% CD4, 88% CD8). Highly abundant clonotypes carried over from the bulk population could end up in FACS-sorted repertoires as contaminants.

Template switching by 5'RACE produced TCR cDNA, adding a universal primer site and UMIs. TCRdb passed the 5' RACE reads through MiXCR, listing each CDR3 protein once. This table has 620,000 or so distinct CDR3 sequences, around a sixth appearing once. In its sample, this clonotype was seen a few times. Its antigen remains unknown. The TCR sequence derives from a man aged 18 to 35 who received the YFV17D yellow fever vaccine. Material: PBMCs, obtained less than 6 days after the first yellow fever vaccination.

CDR3 sequence (DNA): TGCAGTGCTAGGGCTAGCGGGTTCCAAGAGACCCAGTACTTC. The encoded protein is CSARASGFQETQYF. The chain combines TRBV20-1 with TRBJ2-5, with 8 bases identical to TRBD2. The J segment lost 1 base and the V segment lost 3 bases, leaving 4 bases of the junction unmatched. This CDR3 comprises 14 residues. The V gene's germline CDR1 is DFQATT and CDR2 SNEGSKA (reference sequence).